This entry describes one T cell receptor beta chain. TCRdb's table, derived via immunoSEQ multiplex PCR, lists solely in-frame clones and lacks some. The top ten hold 15% to 17% of the sample, which has approximately 300,000 clones, about 80% seen once. It was during active infection that Seattle patients were enrolled and then longitudinally followed. The CDR3 has 18 amino acids. The ends lost 4 bases at V and 0 bases at J; junction bases unmatched: 8. The V gene's germline CDR1 is SNHLY and CDR2 FYNNEI. These data are taken from a study of blood T cell repertoires in COVID-19. Study summary: Samples representing acute and convalescent COVID-19 were sourced from the United States, Italy and Spain. PBMCs, B-cell-depleted T cells, or T cells were the source of the cDNA or gDNA that made up the material.

The specimen sequenced was peripheral blood. The J gene is TRBJ2-2, the V gene TRBV2; 10 bases align to TRBD1. The clonotype was recovered from a person aged 65-85 years with COVID-19, enrolled during active disease. CDR3 sequence (DNA): TGTGCCAGCAGTGTTAAGACAGGGGGCGGAACGAACACCGGGGAGCTGTTTTTT. Translating it yields CASSVKTGGGTNTGELFF.